This T cell receptor beta chain was recovered during a study of T cell repertoires in cytomegalovirus infection. Looking at the study overall: An indication of both CMV infection and matching HLA type came from public TCR beta signatures.

Study-wide results and limits: Identification of carriers of CMV plus the relevant HLA was performed using cumulative public TCR beta family frequency. Predominance within the ex vivo response was attributable to HLA-C-restricted CMV-specific TCR beta clonotypes.

A word on this clonotype: The antigen is undetermined.

MiXCR was run by TCRdb on the reads, yielding one entry per CDR3 protein. The table includes fewer than 550,000 distinct CDR3 sequences, approximately 31% detected once. V trimming: 7 bases; J trimming: 0 bases; junction bases outside the gene matches: 18. The CDR3 sequence is 20 residues long. Material: PBMCs. The chain couples TRBV12-3 or TRBV12-4 to TRBJ1-5; 10 bases are a match to TRBD1. The origin of this receptor is a human donor in good health (CMV status not recorded). Some clones in this sample may be carry-over from other donors' samples. The CDR3, as DNA: TGTGCCAGCACCCGCAGGCGGTCGGGACAGGGGATTTATAGCAATCAGCCCCAGCATTTT. Its translation is CASTRRRSGQGIYSNQPQHF.